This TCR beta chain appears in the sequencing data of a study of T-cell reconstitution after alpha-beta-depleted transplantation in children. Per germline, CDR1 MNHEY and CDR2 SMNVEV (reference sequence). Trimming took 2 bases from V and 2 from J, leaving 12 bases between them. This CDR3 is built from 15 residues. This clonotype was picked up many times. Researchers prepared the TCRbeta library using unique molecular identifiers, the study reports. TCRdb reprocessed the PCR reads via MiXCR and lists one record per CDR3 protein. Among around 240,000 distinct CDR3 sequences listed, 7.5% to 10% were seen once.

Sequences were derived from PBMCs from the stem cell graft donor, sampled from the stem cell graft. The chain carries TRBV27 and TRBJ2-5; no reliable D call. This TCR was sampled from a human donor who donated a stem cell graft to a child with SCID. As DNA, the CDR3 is TGTGCCAGCAGTTTAAGTTCGCCCCGGCAAGAGACCCAGTACTTC. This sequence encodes CASSLSSPRQETQYF.